The T cell receptor beta chain described here comes from a study of CD8 T cells in Susac syndrome. Turning to the study itself: Blood was drawn from patients with Susac syndrome. At that point, they were therapy-naive, on corticosteroids, or on intravenous immunoglobulin alone. Study-level results: It was in TEMRA cells and active patients that Susac CD8+ clonal expansion peaked.

The RNA input was roughly 0.5 to 1 ug, and it was reverse transcribed with random hexamers. The immunoSEQ assay covered 54 Vbeta and 13 Jbeta segments for CDR3. From the immunoSEQ multiplex PCR reads, TCRdb called clonotypes with MiXCR, one entry per CDR3 protein. This sample carries some 130,000 distinct CDR3 sequences, approximately 95% of them seen once, and the ten largest clones take under 0.2%. Remarks on this clonotype: What it binds is not known.

The germline V gene encodes CDR1 MNHNY and CDR2 SVGAGI (reference sequence). CDR3 size: 15 residues. Germline trimming cut 6 bases from V and 4 bases from J; bases unmatched to any gene: 7. The sample was CD8+ T cells from PBMCs. This sequence was found in a human donor with Susac syndrome. The J gene is TRBJ2-2, the V gene TRBV6-6; 8 bases align to TRBD2. In DNA form, the CDR3 reads TGTGCCAGCAGAGGGCGGGAGGACGGCACCGGGGAGCTGTTTTTT. Protein sequence: CASRGREDGTGELFF.